The source of this TCR beta chain is a study of graft-versus-host responses after intestinal transplantation. TCRdb's copy holds only in-frame clones and misses some; the assay was immunoSEQ multiplex PCR. The sample lists about 4,600 clones; about 25% were seen once. Whole-study findings and limits: Some GvH clones were seen earlier in gut or blood, suggesting intestinal origin.

The germline CDR1 and CDR2 sequences are SGHAT and FQDESV (reference sequence). The V and J ends lost 5 bases and 4 bases respectively, with 9 bases between them. The length of the CDR3 is 12 residues. The authors seeded around 200,000 CFSE-labeled responder cells together with around 200,000 irradiated stimulator cells tagged with violet dye. The reaction was completed, and proliferating CFSE-low CD3+CD4+ and CD3+CD8+ responders were then sorted. Source: alloreactive CD4+ T cells from a mixed lymphocyte reaction culture, taken before intestinal transplant. Stated subset: CFSE-low proliferating T cells sorted from roughly 6-day pre-transplant mixed lymphocyte reaction (GvH or HvG direction). The clonotype originates from a human patient who received an intestinal transplant. This chain uses TRBV11-1 with TRBJ2-7; D may be TRBD1 (5 bases). The CDR3 region has the DNA TGTGCCAGCAGCCTCCAGGGTTACGAGCAGTACTTC. Protein sequence: CASSLQGYEQYF.